Listed below are T cell receptor beta chains from one sample, sequenced in a study of T-cell memory formation after mild COVID-19. TCRdb itself ran the 5' RACE reads through MiXCR, one entry per CDR3 protein. This sample carries about 320,000 distinct CDR3 sequences, 13% to 15% of them seen once, and the ten largest clones take around 23%. Sequencing used PBMCs or a T cell subset sorted from them (not recorded which). The receptor source for this set is a young man who had mild COVID-19 (a few samples of this study predate the infection). Cell type and time point are not known. CDR3s include the opening cysteine and the closing phenylalanine or tryptophan. The D gene is left open where the match is weak. For some rows the clone size is stated as once, few or many, or as a class when expanded; others skip it.

v_call	clone_size	d_call	j_call	cdr3_length	cdr3_aa	cdr3_nt
TRBV2	-	-	TRBJ2-3	11	CASSGTVAQYF	TGTGCCAGCAGTGGGACGGTAGCGCAGTATTTT
TRBV4-1	few	TRBD2	TRBJ2-4	13	CASSPGLAGIQYF	TGCGCCAGCAGCCCCGGACTAGCGGGGATTCAGTACTTC
TRBV20-1	-	-	TRBJ1-5	13	CSASWGANQPQHF	TGCAGTGCATCATGGGGGGCAAATCAGCCCCAGCATTTT
TRBV6-2/TRBV6-3	few	-	TRBJ2-3	13	CASSPYITDTQYF	TGTGCCAGCAGTCCCTACATCACAGATACGCAGTATTTT
TRBV29-1	few	-	TRBJ2-7	13	CSVDGASSYEQYF	TGCAGCGTTGATGGTGCAAGCTCCTACGAGCAGTACTTC
TRBV20-1	-	TRBD1	TRBJ1-2	12	CSAPDRGYGYTF	TGCAGTGCGCCCGACAGGGGATATGGCTACACCTTC
TRBV2	-	-	TRBJ2-5	13	CASTEPRTRTQYF	TGTGCCAGCACCGAACCGAGGACACGGACCCAGTACTTC
TRBV24-1	-	-	TRBJ1-2	14	CATSDWGRNYGYTF	TGTGCCACCAGTGATTGGGGCAGAAACTATGGCTACACCTTC
TRBV6-5	-	TRBD2	TRBJ2-1	16	CASSPLGGGGYNEQFF	TGTGCCAGCAGTCCCCTTGGCGGGGGTGGGTACAATGAGCAGTTCTTC
TRBV12-3/TRBV12-4	-	-	TRBJ1-1	13	CASRQAGYTEAFF	TGTGCCAGCAGACAGGCAGGTTACACTGAAGCTTTCTTT
TRBV19	-	TRBD1	TRBJ2-2	15	CASITTGGSTGELFF	TGTGCCAGTATTACGACAGGGGGCTCCACCGGGGAGCTGTTTTTT
TRBV6-5	-	TRBD1	TRBJ1-2	14	CASSYGTDNYGYTF	TGTGCCAGCAGTTACGGGACAGATAACTATGGCTACACCTTC
TRBV6-5	-	-	TRBJ1-2	16	CASSYSTDGGLGGYTF	TGTGCCAGCAGTTACTCGACGGACGGGGGGCTGGGTGGCTACACCTTC
TRBV11-3	few	-	TRBJ1-3	17	CASSPYPRGPSGNTIYF	TGTGCCAGCAGCCCCTATCCCCGGGGCCCCTCTGGAAACACCATATATTTT
TRBV7-9	few	-	TRBJ2-3	15	CASSLSGQLEDTQYF	TGTGCCAGCAGCTTATCTGGACAGTTGGAAGATACGCAGTATTTT
TRBV7-2	many	-	TRBJ2-7	16	CASSRSGTRDSYEQYF	TGTGCCAGCAGCCGATCCGGGACAAGAGATTCCTACGAGCAGTACTTC
TRBV9	-	-	TRBJ1-6	18	CASSAGASLSAVNSPLHF	TGTGCCAGCAGCGCGGGGGCCTCCCTAAGTGCCGTTAATTCACCCCTCCACTTT
TRBV6-2/TRBV6-3	-	TRBD1	TRBJ1-2	14	CASSYGQGRYGYTF	TGTGCCAGCAGCTATGGACAGGGCCGGTATGGCTACACCTTC
TRBV4-3	-	-	TRBJ1-2	16	CASSQEPGAINYGYTF	TGCGCCAGCAGCCAAGAGCCAGGGGCAATCAACTATGGCTACACCTTC
TRBV6-2/TRBV6-3	-	TRBD2	TRBJ2-1	18	CASRRTSGGLDSYNEQFF	TGTGCCAGCAGGCGTACTAGCGGGGGGCTTGACTCCTACAATGAGCAGTTCTTC
TRBV6-6	few	-	TRBJ1-1	12	CASSYSGEEAFF	TGTGCCAGCAGTTACTCCGGGGAAGAAGCTTTCTTT
TRBV12-3/TRBV12-4	many	-	TRBJ2-5	13	CASSPTGQETQYF	TGTGCCAGCAGTCCCACGGGGCAGGAGACCCAGTACTTC
TRBV5-1	many	-	TRBJ2-6	15	CASSPQGNGANVLTF	TGCGCCAGCAGCCCCCAGGGTAATGGGGCCAACGTCCTGACTTTC
TRBV6-2/TRBV6-3	-	TRBD1	TRBJ2-3	15	CASSRTGASADTQYF	TGTGCCAGCAGTCGGACAGGGGCGAGCGCAGATACGCAGTATTTT
TRBV7-9	many	-	TRBJ1-5	12	CASSPVRQPQHF	TGTGCCAGCAGCCCAGTAAGACAGCCCCAGCATTTT
TRBV29-1	few	TRBD1	TRBJ1-1	13	CSVKDRVLTEAFF	TGCAGCGTGAAGGACAGGGTGTTAACTGAAGCTTTCTTT
TRBV7-3	-	TRBD2	TRBJ2-2	16	CASSTTGAGDTGELFF	TGTGCCAGCAGCACAACTGGGGCGGGGGACACCGGGGAGCTGTTTTTT